This entry describes one T cell receptor (beta chain). This clone was seen only once. Its antigen is unknown. No much larger clonotype is one base removed from it; base qualities were not supplied. CDR1 is given as MNHEY and CDR2 as SVGAGI, both from the germline V gene. Taken from cysteine to phenylalanine, the CDR3 has 13 residues. CDR3 DNA only is kept here, 39 bases in frame from base 1. The trim is 5 bases for V and 8 bases for J, with a gap of 15 bases between the germline ends. PBMCs were isolated by density centrifugation and stained for CD3, CD4 and CD8, and CD4+ and CD8+ T cells were sorted on a FACSAria. Scalp biopsies and blood samples were provided by unaffected controls. Libraries came from the immunoSEQ multiplex PCR assay. To provide template for TCR sequencing, every sample had RNA extracted and reverse transcribed into cDNA. First-strand cDNA was synthesized using SuperScript III with a 2:1 mix of oligo-dT and random hexamers. A synthetic immune receptor repertoire was used to gauge amplification bias, and whatever bias remained was removed computationally. On the study's bioinformatics: Raw reads were preprocessed to remove errors, and CDR3 was defined by IMGT conventions from the conserved cysteine to phenylalanine. Clonality was calculated as 1 minus Shannon entropy normalized by log2 of the number of productive unique TCRs. CD4 or CD8 identity of scalp clones was inferred by cross-referencing scalp TCRbeta sequences with sorted blood CD4 and CD8 repertoires. In TCRdb, the immuneACCESS table is reduced to in-frame sequences with V and J assigned. These tables do not hold every clone; where another copy was compared, an unresolved V gene accounts for under half, and the others remain unexplained. V and J calls and clone size are given by that table; D and trimming were obtained from the DNA. Recorded for this sample are about 110,000 clones; roughly 59% of them occurred a single time. In total, the top ten clones hold about 20% of the sample.

The sample comes from a study of CD8+ T cells in alopecia areata (dated by TCRdb to 2016 to 2019). Notes on the research overall: High-throughput TCRbeta sequencing was used to examine T cell clonal expansion in alopecia areata in both the C3H/HeJ mouse model and human patients. In humans, TCRbeta sequencing was performed on scalp tissue and on sorted CD4+ and CD8+ peripheral blood T cells from healthy controls and from patients with patchy or totalis/universalis alopecia areata. Scalp clonality was compared among normal scalp (n=4), patchy alopecia areata scalp (n=8), and alopecia totalis/universalis scalp (n=8). The RNA source kit depended on sample type: the PAXgene miRNA kit for fixed scalp, the miRNeasy kit for PBMCs, and the RNeasy kit for mouse skin. TCRbeta CDR3 regions were amplified by immunoSEQ multiplex PCR with 35 Vbeta forward and 13 Jbeta reverse primers. The full study reports these points: Scalp TCR repertoire analysis is complicated because resident alphabeta T cells in normal human skin are also sequenced, whereas mouse skin is dominated by gammadelta T cells. Compared with normal scalp, lesional scalp had higher clonality and more expanded CD8+ clones, particularly in alopecia totalis/universalis, a pattern that suggests antigenic drive. Shared TCR sequences between patients were less evident than in mice, which may be partly attributable to HLA diversity in the patient population.

This receptor was identified in a human donor in good health. Recombination linked TRBV6-5 to TRBJ1-2, and TRBD1 may be the D gene, going by 5 matching bases. The sample comprised CD8+ T cells sorted from blood. The DNA is as follows: TGTGCCAGCAGTGCCGTGGGGGAGGGCGGCTACACCTTC. Translated, it reads CASSAVGEGGYTF.